The clone carrying this T cell receptor (beta chain) came up a few times. Its antigen is unidentified. 60 Vbeta and 13 Jbeta primers were used in PCR. Sequencing was performed with immunoSEQ multiplex PCR; in TCRdb, only in-frame clones are kept and a portion is missing. The sample gives about 120,000 clones, 60% to 75% of which show up once; roughly 3% is in the top ten. This sample is part of a study of cytomegalovirus exposure and HLA in healthy donors. Study-level findings and limits: It was reported that TCR beta sequences correctly inferred the HLA-A and HLA-B alleles for most subjects.

The sequencing sample was made of PBMCs. The TCR sequence derives from a woman between 40 and 50 years old in good health and CMV-seropositive.

The CDR3 here is CASSEGQGTGELFF. DNA of the CDR3: TGCGCCAGCAGCGAGGGACAGGGAACCGGGGAGCTGTTTTTT. This chain connects TRBV5-1 to TRBJ2-2; 9 bases are a match to TRBD1. The trim removed 4 bases at V and 5 bases at J, leaving 3 bases unmatched. The CDR3 is made up of 14 amino acids. Looked up from germline, CDR1 is SGHRS and CDR2 is YFSETQ. The full variable domain, rest sourced from reference TRBV5-1 and TRBJ2-2, is KAGVTQTPRYLIKTRGQQVTLSCSPISGHRSVSWYQQTPGQGLQFLFEYFSETQRNKGNFPGRFSGRQFSNSRSEMNVSTLELGDSALYLCASSEGQGTGELFFGEGSRLTVL.